The 30 T cell receptor beta chains in this list originate from one sample, sequenced in a study of cytomegalovirus exposure and HLA in healthy donors. PCR used 60 Vbeta primers and 13 Jbeta primers. Generated by immunoSEQ multiplex PCR, the TCRdb table keeps only in-frame clones and is missing some. The sample consists of approximately 290,000 clones, about four fifths of them appearing once. The sequencing sample was made of PBMCs. These receptors came from a girl aged 2 to 9 in good health and CMV-seronegative.

The chain joins TRBV7-2 to TRBJ2-7; 8 nucleotides match TRBD2. Germline V lookup: CDR1 SGHTA, CDR2 FQGNSA. CDR3 length: 14 amino acids. V shed 6 bases and J 2 bases; nucleotides not matched to a gene: 6. This chain's CDR3 is CASSGPGLAYEQYF. The CDR3 nucleotides are TGTGCCAGCAGTGGGCCGGGACTAGCCTACGAGCAGTACTTC.

This clone was seen once. The chain recombines TRBV11-2 with TRBJ2-7; TRBD1 aligns across 9 bases. V shed 4 bases, J shed 7 bases, and the junction held 14 bases outside the gene matches. Germline values: CDR1 SGHAT, CDR2 FQNNGV. The CDR3 spans 16 residues. As DNA, the CDR3 is TGTGCCAGCAGCTCAGATGGGGGACAGGGAGTTAGGGAGCAGTACTTC. Translation: CASSSDGGQGVREQYF.

The rearrangement joins TRBV6-1 to TRBJ1-1; a weak D match, TRBD1 (5 bases). CDR3 length: 13 amino acids. The V gene's germline CDR1 is MNHNS and CDR2 SASEGT. V was cut by 3 bases and J by 8 bases, with 13 bases left in between. CDR3 loop: CASSETDKLEAFF. In nucleotides, the CDR3 is TGTGCCAGCAGTGAGACGGACAAGTTAGAAGCTTTCTTT.

The chain combines TRBV5-1 with TRBJ1-1; possible D gene TRBD1, 6 bases. Trimming removed 1 base at V and 4 bases at J, with 11 bases between. In germline, CDR1 is SGHRS, CDR2 YFSETQ. This CDR3 contains 14 residues. For the CDR3, the DNA is TGCGCCAGCAGCTTGAGGGGACACGTCACTGAAGCTTTCTTT. Protein: CASSLRGHVTEAFF.

J is TRBJ2-7 and V is TRBV6-5; TRBD2 agrees at 13 bases. The CDR3 runs 16 residues. V gave up 2 bases and J gave up 7 bases; unmatched junction bases: 8. The germline V gene encodes CDR1 MNHEY and CDR2 SVGAGI. The CDR3 nucleotides are TGTGCCAGCAGTTACACACTAGCGGGAGGGCAGAAAGAGCAGTACTTC. Translating gives CASSYTLAGGQKEQYF.

The chain carries TRBV28 and TRBJ1-2, with D perhaps matching TRBD1 (6 bases). Deletions cut 2 bases from V and 8 bases from J, with 18 bases between. This CDR3 contains 15 residues. Germline V CDR1 and CDR2: MDHEN, SYDVKM. CDR3 DNA: TGTGCCAGCAGTTTAGGCGGGGGCAGGGAGGCGGGCTACACCTTC. Translated: CASSLGGGREAGYTF.

The CDR3 is CSVAMVTGGTEAFF. The CDR3, as DNA: TGCAGCGTTGCCATGGTGACCGGCGGCACTGAAGCTTTCTTT. This sequence joins TRBV29-1 and TRBJ1-1; D not resolved. V lost 4 bases and J lost 4, with 16 bases in between. The germline V gene encodes CDR1 SQVTM and CDR2 ANQGSEA. CDR3 length: 14 residues.

This chain connects TRBV9 to TRBJ1-2; no firm D call. CDR1 and CDR2 (germline): SGDLS, YYNGEE. The length of the CDR3 is 11 residues. Trimming removed 3 bases at V and 3 bases at J, with 3 bases between. The CDR3 spells CASSAYYGYTF. The CDR3 DNA is TGTGCCAGCAGCGCTTACTATGGCTACACCTTC.

The chain couples TRBV27 to TRBJ2-2; tentatively, D is TRBD2 (5 bases). CDR3 size: 12 residues. V shed 6 bases and J shed 7 bases, with 9 bases lying between them. Germline V gene lookup returns CDR1 MNHEY and CDR2 SMNVEV (reference sequence). The CDR3 bases are TGTGCCAGCAGCCGGGGTGGCGGGGAGCTGTTTTTT. Encoded protein: CASSRGGGELFF.

This chain joins TRBV6-5 and TRBJ2-6, with a tentative D call TRBD2 (5 bases). The CDR3 length is 15 residues. V was trimmed by 7 bases and J by 0 bases, leaving 10 bases between them. Germline V gives CDR1 MNHEY, CDR2 SVGAGI. CDR3 DNA sequence: TGTGCCAGCACCCGGGGTACCTCTGGGGCCAACGTCCTGACTTTC. As protein: CASTRGTSGANVLTF.

The chain has TRBV7-2 and TRBJ2-7; 9 bases agree with TRBD1. The V gene's germline CDR1 is SGHTA and CDR2 FQGNSA. Losses at the gene ends were 4 bases for V and 6 bases for J; bases not matched to a gene: 13. This CDR3 contains 16 residues. The CDR3 DNA follows: TGTGCCAGCAGCTCGCCCCGGACAGGGGAGTATCGCGAGCAGTACTTC. Translated: CASSSPRTGEYREQYF.

The chain links TRBV5-5 to TRBJ2-5; TRBD1 might be the D (6 bases). The CDR3 totals 15 residues. Germline CDR1 is SGHKS and CDR2 is YYEKEE (reference sequence). The V and J ends lost 4 bases and 4 bases respectively, with 17 bases between them. CDR3 DNA sequence: TGTGCCAGCAGCCGAGGTGGGGGCGTCCCAGAGACCCAGTACTTC. This sequence encodes CASSRGGGVPETQYF.

V and J are TRBV6-5 and TRBJ1-1, with D unresolved. The CDR3 extends over 13 amino acids. Trimming shortened V by 0 bases and J by 5 bases, and 7 bases separated the two germline ends. The germline V gene has CDR1 MNHEY and CDR2 SVGAGI. Here the CDR3 reads CASSYSRGTEAFF. The DNA of the CDR3 is TGTGCCAGCAGTTACTCGAGAGGGACTGAAGCTTTCTTT.

The rearrangement links TRBV30 to TRBJ2-5; 11 bases are a match to TRBD2. Germline CDR1 GTSNPN, CDR2 SVGIG (reference sequence). This CDR3 has 16 amino acids. J gave up 5 bases and V 0 bases, and 8 bases lay outside the gene matches. In DNA, the CDR3 is TGTGCCTGGAGTGTAGGCCTAGCGGGAGGTGTTGAGACCCAGTACTTC. Translating it yields CAWSVGLAGGVETQYF.

V usage is TRBV10-3 and J usage is TRBJ2-7, with 8 nucleotides matching TRBD1. The CDR3 sequence is 14 residues long. After removal of 2 bases from V and 6 bases from J, the junction contained 6 bases not matched to a gene. CDR1 and CDR2 (germline): ENHRY, SYGVKD. CDR3 region: CAISERQGIGEQYF. The CDR3 DNA is TGTGCCATCAGTGAGAGACAGGGGATCGGCGAGCAGTACTTC.

This clone was counted between two and nine times. The CDR3 DNA reads TGTGCCAGCAGTAGTACGGGAAACTATGGCTACACCTTC. Translating it yields CASSSTGNYGYTF. The J gene is TRBJ1-2, the V gene TRBV5-6; D not certain. CDR1 and CDR2 (germline): SGHDT, YYEEEE. V was cut by 5 bases and J by 2 bases, with 10 bases left in between. The CDR3 sequence is 13 residues long.

The J gene is TRBJ2-5, the V gene TRBV10-2; 10 positions match TRBD2. CDR3 size: 17 residues. Trimming at V came to 3 bases and at J to 5 bases, leaving 12 bases not matched to a gene. Germline V CDR1 and CDR2: WSHSY, SAAADI. The CDR3 sequence is CASSEPHWPSGGETQYF. For the CDR3, the DNA is TGCGCCAGCAGTGAACCCCACTGGCCTAGCGGGGGTGAGACCCAGTACTTC.

This clone has only one observation. The J gene is TRBJ2-5, the V gene TRBV7-6; TRBD1 might be the D (6 bases). V lost 4 bases and J lost 10, with 19 bases in between. This CDR3 spans 14 amino acids. Germline loops: CDR1 SGHVS, CDR2 FNYEAQ. The CDR3: CASSYLPTGQVQYF. In DNA, the CDR3 is TGTGCCAGCAGCTACCTCCCAACAGGGCAGGTCCAGTACTTC.

This clone was observed once. J is TRBJ2-5 and V is TRBV29-1; 7 nucleotides line up with TRBD2. The CDR3 sequence is 16 residues long. With 7 bases clipped from V and 5 bases from J, the junction kept 19 bases outside the gene matches. Germline V gene sequence: CDR1 SQVTM, CDR2 ANQGSEA. The CDR3 DNA sequence: TGCAGCGCGTCTAACCCGCGGGGGAAAACGACGGAGACCCAGTACTTC. Its translation is CSASNPRGKTTETQYF.

This clone was seen a handful of times. The chain has TRBV28 and TRBJ2-7, with no clear D. With 3 bases removed from V and 2 bases from J, the gap between germline ends came to 5 bases. This CDR3 is built from 12 residues. From germline, CDR1 is MDHEN and CDR2 SYDVKM. For the CDR3, the DNA is TGTGCCAGCAGTTTTCTAACCTACGAGCAGTACTTC. Encoded protein: CASSFLTYEQYF.

The chain joins TRBV28 to TRBJ2-2, with 7 positions matching TRBD2. J gave up 4 bases and V 7 bases, and 12 bases lay outside the gene matches. The CDR3 totals 16 residues. Per germline, CDR1 MDHEN and CDR2 SYDVKM. The CDR3 spells CASNAPRGIPTGELFF. CDR3 DNA: TGTGCCAGCAATGCCCCGCGGGGGATCCCCACCGGGGAGCTGTTTTTT.

The rearrangement uses TRBV6-5 and TRBJ2-1; D gene ambiguous. CDR1 and CDR2 from the germline V gene are MNHEY and SVGAGI. Trimming pared 0 bases from V and 8 bases from J, leaving 8 bases between. CDR3 length: 13 amino acids. The CDR3 protein is CASSYSARDEQFF. Here the CDR3 DNA reads TGTGCCAGCAGTTACTCGGCTCGGGATGAGCAGTTCTTC.

V gene TRBV2 combines with J gene TRBJ1-2; D gene uncertain. The CDR3 has 16 amino acids. V was trimmed by 4 bases and J by 4 bases, leaving 19 bases between them. The germline V gene encodes CDR1 SNHLY and CDR2 FYNNEI. The CDR3 DNA reads TGTGCCAGCAGTGTCCCGACCCGAGAGTCTAGCTATGGCTACACCTTC. This gives the protein CASSVPTRESSYGYTF. The full variable domain, rest sourced from reference TRBV2 and TRBJ1-2, is EPEVTQTPSHQVTQMGQEVILRCVPISNHLYFYWYRQILGQKVEFLVSFYNNEISEKSEIFDDQFSVERPDGSNFTLKIRSTKLEDSAMYFCASSVPTRESSYGYTFGSGTRLTVV.

The chain links TRBV27 to TRBJ2-7, with 7 bases aligning to TRBD1. Trimming cost V 3 bases and J 0 bases; bases outside gene matches: 8. This CDR3 spans 16 amino acids. The germline CDR1 and CDR2 sequences are MNHEY and SMNVEV (reference sequence). This CDR3 reads CASSFLHRGASYEQYF. The CDR3 bases are TGTGCCAGCAGTTTCCTCCACAGGGGTGCCTCCTACGAGCAGTACTTC.

This clone appeared once. This chain's CDR3 is CASSWGLGTELYEQYF. CDR3 DNA: TGTGCCAGCAGTTGGGGACTGGGGACAGAGCTCTACGAGCAGTACTTC. This chain uses TRBV28 with TRBJ2-7; D possibly corresponds to TRBD1 (7 bases). Trimming stripped 4 bases from V and 3 bases from J, with 19 bases between. The CDR3 runs to 16 residues. Germline values: CDR1 MDHEN, CDR2 SYDVKM.

This clone showed up just a few times. The chain joins TRBV7-9 to TRBJ1-2; TRBD1 agrees at 10 bases. The CDR3 loop spans 14 amino acids. Germline V lookup: CDR1 SEHNR, CDR2 FQNEAQ (reference sequence). V was pared by 5 bases and J by 2 bases, with 2 bases of the junction left unmatched. For the CDR3, the DNA is TGTGCCAGCAGCCGACAGGGGGCCAACTATGGCTACACCTTC. It yields the protein CASSRQGANYGYTF.

The chain carries TRBV14 and TRBJ2-1, with TRBD2 identical over 8 bases. The junction had 17 bases not matched to a gene; V was cut back by 5 bases and J by 2 bases. Germline lookup yields CDR1 SGHDN and CDR2 FVKESK. The CDR3 extends over 19 amino acids. The CDR3 region has the DNA TGTGCCAGCAGCGACGGGTGGGCAAAGCGGGAGATGACCTACAATGAGCAGTTCTTC. It specifies CASSDGWAKREMTYNEQFF.

This clone was recorded a few times. The genes are TRBV7-9 and TRBJ2-7, with D possibly TRBD1 on 6 matching bases. Trimming cost V 5 bases and J 0 bases, with 14 bases left between them. The V gene's germline CDR1 is SEHNR and CDR2 FQNEAQ (reference sequence). The CDR3 extends over 15 amino acids. CDR3 protein: CASSPGARHSYEQYF. The CDR3 DNA reads TGTGCCAGCAGCCCAGGGGCCCGACACTCCTACGAGCAGTACTTC.

This clone was detected only once. J is TRBJ1-3 and V is TRBV18; D remains unclear. The CDR3 spans 17 residues. The V gene's germline CDR1 is KGHSH and CDR2 LQKENI. The V gene lost 2 bases and the J gene lost 0 bases, with 14 bases spanning the gap. The CDR3 here is CASSPFNVRISGNTIYF. The CDR3, as DNA: TGTGCCAGCTCACCATTTAACGTCAGGATCTCTGGAAACACCATATATTTT.

The CDR3 sequence: CASSSAGANEKLFF. CDR3 DNA: TGCGCCAGCAGCTCGGCCGGGGCTAATGAAAAACTGTTTTTT. The genes are TRBV5-1 and TRBJ1-4; D uncertain. CDR1 SGHRS and CDR2 YFSETQ come from the germline V gene. The CDR3 is 14 residues long. Deletions cut 3 bases from V and 3 bases from J, with 9 bases between. Drawing the rest from reference TRBV5-1 and TRBJ1-4, the complete variable domain is KAGVTQTPRYLIKTRGQQVTLSCSPISGHRSVSWYQQTPGQGLQFLFEYFSETQRNKGNFPGRFSGRQFSNSRSEMNVSTLELGDSALYLCASSSAGANEKLFFGSGTQLSVL.